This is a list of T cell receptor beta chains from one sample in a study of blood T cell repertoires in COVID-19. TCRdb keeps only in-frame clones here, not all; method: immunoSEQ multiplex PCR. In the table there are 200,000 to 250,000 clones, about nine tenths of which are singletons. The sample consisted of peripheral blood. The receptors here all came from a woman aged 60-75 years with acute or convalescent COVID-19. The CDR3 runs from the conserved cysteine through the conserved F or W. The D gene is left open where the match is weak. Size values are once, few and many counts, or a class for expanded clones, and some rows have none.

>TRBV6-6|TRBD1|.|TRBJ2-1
CASSGPSGQEQFF
TGTGCCAGCAGTGGGCCCTCGGGACAGGAGCAGTTCTTC
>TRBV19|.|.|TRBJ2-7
CASSIARGNYEQYF
TGTGCCAGTAGTATAGCTCGGGGGAACTACGAGCAGTACTTC
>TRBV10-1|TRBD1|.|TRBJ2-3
CASRRQGSDTQYF
TGCGCCAGCCGTCGACAGGGGTCGGATACGCAGTATTTT
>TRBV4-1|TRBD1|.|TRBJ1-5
CASSQEGQGAPQHF
TGCGCCAGCAGCCAAGAAGGCCAGGGGGCACCCCAGCATTTT
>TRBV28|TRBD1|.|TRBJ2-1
CALQGTGGSNEQFF
TGTGCTCTCCAGGGAACAGGGGGCTCCAATGAGCAGTTCTTC
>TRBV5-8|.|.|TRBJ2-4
CASSLGSGIGQNIQYF
TGTGCCAGCAGCTTGGGGTCAGGGATTGGGCAAAACATTCAGTACTTC
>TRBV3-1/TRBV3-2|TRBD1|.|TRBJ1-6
CASSPRDRDNSPLHF
TGTGCCAGCAGCCCCCGGGACAGGGACAATTCACCCCTCCACTTT
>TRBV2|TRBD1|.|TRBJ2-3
CASSLDRGPGDTQYF
TGTGCCAGCAGTCTCGACAGGGGGCCGGGAGATACGCAGTATTTT
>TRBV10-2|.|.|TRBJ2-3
CASRESHGTDTQYF
TGCGCCAGCAGGGAGTCCCATGGCACAGATACGCAGTATTTT
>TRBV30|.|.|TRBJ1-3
CAWSSFRGSSGSGNTIYF
TGTGCCTGGAGTTCCTTTCGGGGGTCCTCGGGGTCTGGAAACACCATATATTTT
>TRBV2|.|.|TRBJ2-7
CASDLEGGPNYEQYF
TGTGCCAGCGATTTGGAGGGGGGGCCGAACTACGAGCAGTACTTC
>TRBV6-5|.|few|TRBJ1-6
CASSGRGYNSPLHF
TGTGCCAGCAGCGGCAGGGGTTATAATTCACCCCTCCACTTT
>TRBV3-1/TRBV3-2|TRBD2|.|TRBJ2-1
CASSQDFTSGAGEQFF
TGTGCCAGCAGCCAAGATTTCACTAGCGGGGCGGGGGAGCAGTTCTTC
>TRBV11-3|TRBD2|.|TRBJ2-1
CASSGAGNEQFF
TGTGCCAGCAGTGGAGCGGGAAATGAGCAGTTCTTC
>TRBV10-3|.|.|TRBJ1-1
CAISELLVRGNAEAFF
TGTGCCATCAGTGAGCTCCTAGTAAGGGGGAACGCTGAAGCTTTCTTT
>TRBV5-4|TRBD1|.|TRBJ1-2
CASRPGTGGWNYGYTF
TGTGCCAGCAGGCCCGGGACAGGGGGATGGAACTATGGCTACACCTTC
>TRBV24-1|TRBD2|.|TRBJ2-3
CATSDLAPGLAADTQYF
TGTGCCACCAGTGATTTGGCACCGGGACTAGCGGCAGATACGCAGTATTTT
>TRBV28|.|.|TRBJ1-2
CASSLLPRGYTF
TGTGCCAGCAGTTTACTCCCCAGAGGCTACACCTTC
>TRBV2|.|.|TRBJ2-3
CASKEGVATDTQYF
TGTGCCAGCAAGGAGGGAGTTGCAACAGATACGCAGTATTTT
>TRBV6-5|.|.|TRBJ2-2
CASSRTRVNTGELFF
TGTGCCAGCAGCCGCACACGGGTAAACACCGGGGAGCTGTTTTTT
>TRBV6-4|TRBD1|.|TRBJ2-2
CASSDGQGSNTGELFF
TGTGCCAGCAGTGACGGACAGGGGTCGAACACCGGGGAGCTGTTTTTT
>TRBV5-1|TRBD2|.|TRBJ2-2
CASKIAGRDTGELFF
TGCGCCAGCAAAATAGCGGGGCGGGACACCGGGGAGCTGTTTTTT
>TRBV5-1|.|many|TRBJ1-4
CASSLEAGDEKLFF
TGCGCCAGCAGCTTGGAGGCAGGGGATGAAAAACTGTTTTTT
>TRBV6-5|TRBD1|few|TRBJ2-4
CASSPKGTGGYIQYF
TGTGCCAGCAGTCCTAAAGGGACAGGGGGCTACATTCAGTACTTC
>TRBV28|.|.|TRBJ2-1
CASSLTSLTYNEQFF
TGTGCCAGCAGTTTAACTAGCCTTACATACAATGAGCAGTTCTTC
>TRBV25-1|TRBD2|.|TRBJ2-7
CASSGFIGGGLYEQYF
TGTGCCAGCAGTGGATTCATTGGCGGGGGACTTTACGAGCAGTACTTC
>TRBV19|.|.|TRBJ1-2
CASSIRTVANYGYTF
TGTGCCAGTAGTATTAGGACAGTCGCTAACTATGGCTACACCTTC
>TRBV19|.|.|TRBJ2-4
CASSQVGAYNYIQYF
TGTGCCAGTAGTCAGGTGGGGGCCTATAACTACATTCAGTACTTC
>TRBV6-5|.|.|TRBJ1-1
CASSYSNRWNTEAFF
TGTGCCAGCAGTTACTCGAATCGGTGGAACACTGAAGCTTTCTTT
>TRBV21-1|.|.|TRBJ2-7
CASRALYRDRGHYEQYF
TGTGCCAGCAGAGCCCTTTACCGGGACAGGGGGCACTACGAGCAGTACTTC
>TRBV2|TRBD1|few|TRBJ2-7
CASSGQGIGEQYF
TGTGCCAGCAGTGGACAGGGCATAGGGGAGCAGTACTTC
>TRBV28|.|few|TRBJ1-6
CASQGRGSYNSPLHF
TGTGCCAGCCAAGGCAGGGGCTCCTATAATTCACCCCTCCACTTT
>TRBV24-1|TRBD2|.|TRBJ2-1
CATSDFPGTSGTSFNEQFF
TGTGCCACCAGTGATTTCCCCGGCACTAGCGGGACTAGCTTTAATGAGCAGTTCTTC